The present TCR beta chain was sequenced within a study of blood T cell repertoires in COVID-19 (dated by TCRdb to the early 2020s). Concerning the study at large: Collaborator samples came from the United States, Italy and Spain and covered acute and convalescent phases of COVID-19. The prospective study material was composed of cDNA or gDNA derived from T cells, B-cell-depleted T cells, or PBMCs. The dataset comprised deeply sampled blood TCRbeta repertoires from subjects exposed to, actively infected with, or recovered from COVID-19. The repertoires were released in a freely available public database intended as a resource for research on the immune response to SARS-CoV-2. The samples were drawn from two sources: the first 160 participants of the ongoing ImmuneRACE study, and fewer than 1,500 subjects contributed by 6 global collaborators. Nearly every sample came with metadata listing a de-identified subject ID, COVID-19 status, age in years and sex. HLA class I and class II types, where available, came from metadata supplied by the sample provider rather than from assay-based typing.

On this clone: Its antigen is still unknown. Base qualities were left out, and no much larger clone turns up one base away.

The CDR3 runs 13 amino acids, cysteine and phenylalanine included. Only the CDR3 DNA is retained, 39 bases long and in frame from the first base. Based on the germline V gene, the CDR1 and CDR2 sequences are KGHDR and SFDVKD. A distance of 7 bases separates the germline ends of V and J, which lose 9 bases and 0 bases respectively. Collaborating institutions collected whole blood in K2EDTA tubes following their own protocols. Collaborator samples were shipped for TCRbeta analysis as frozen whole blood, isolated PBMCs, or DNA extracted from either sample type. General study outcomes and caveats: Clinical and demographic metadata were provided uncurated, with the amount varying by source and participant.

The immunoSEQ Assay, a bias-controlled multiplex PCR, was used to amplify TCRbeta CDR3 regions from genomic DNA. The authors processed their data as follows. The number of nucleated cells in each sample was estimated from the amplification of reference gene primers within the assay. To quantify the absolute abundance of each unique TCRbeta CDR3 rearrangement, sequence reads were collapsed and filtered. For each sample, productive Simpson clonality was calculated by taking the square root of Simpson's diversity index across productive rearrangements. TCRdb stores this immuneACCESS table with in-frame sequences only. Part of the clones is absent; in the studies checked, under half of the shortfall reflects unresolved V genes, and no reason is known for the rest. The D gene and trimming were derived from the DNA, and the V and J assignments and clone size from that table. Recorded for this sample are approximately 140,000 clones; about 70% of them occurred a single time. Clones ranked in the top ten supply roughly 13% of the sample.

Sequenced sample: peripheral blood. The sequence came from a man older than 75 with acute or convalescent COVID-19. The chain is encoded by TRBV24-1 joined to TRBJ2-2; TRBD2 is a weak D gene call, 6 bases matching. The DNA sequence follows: TGTGCCACCTGGGAGGCGAACACCGGGGAGCTGTTTTTT. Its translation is CATWEANTGELFF.